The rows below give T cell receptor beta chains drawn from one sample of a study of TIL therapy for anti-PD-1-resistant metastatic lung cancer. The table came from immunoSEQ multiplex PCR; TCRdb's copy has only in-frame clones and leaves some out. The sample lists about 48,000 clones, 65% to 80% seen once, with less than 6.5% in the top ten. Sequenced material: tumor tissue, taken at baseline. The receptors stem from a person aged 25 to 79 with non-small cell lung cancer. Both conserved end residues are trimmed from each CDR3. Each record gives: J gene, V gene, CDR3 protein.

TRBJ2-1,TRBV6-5,ASSLEQGPYNEQF
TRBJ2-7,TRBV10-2,ASSGVGTSSYEQY
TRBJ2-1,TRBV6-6,ASSSSNEQF
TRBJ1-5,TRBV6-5,ASSRQGGDQPQH
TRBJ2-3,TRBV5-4,ASSRGGSTDTQY
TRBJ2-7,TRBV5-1,ASSLAAWSDEQY
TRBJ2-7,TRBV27,ASSQGPHGSYEQY
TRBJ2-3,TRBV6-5,ASRYTRDLAQY
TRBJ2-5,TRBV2,ASTKGLAGEETQY
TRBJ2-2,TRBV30,AWSPRQNTGELF
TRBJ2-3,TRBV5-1,ASSLPSSGGGASDTQY
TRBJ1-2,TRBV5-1,ASSHGQSYGYT
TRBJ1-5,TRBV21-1,ASSFTGEQPQH
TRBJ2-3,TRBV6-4,ASSVLAGGSTDTQY
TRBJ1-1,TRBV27,ASSGGSTEAF
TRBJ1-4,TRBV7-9,ASSPNSFNEKLF
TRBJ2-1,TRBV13,ASSSLGGEQF
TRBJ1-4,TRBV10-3,ASSEWAGAGEKLF
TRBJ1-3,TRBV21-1,ASSQYRGSGNTIY
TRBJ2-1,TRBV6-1,ASSETAGGSSYNEQF
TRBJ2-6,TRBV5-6,ASGAPSGANVLT
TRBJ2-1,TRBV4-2,ASSPRVEANEQF
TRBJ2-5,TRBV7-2,ASSPGRETQY
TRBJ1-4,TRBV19,ASSIRARTGVATNEKLF
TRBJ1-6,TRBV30,AWTNRGLGSPLH
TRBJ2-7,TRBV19,ASSILAGGTEQY
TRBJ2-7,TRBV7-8,ASSLAGGDGQY
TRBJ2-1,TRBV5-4,ASSFQDRVGNEQF
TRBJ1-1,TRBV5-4,ASSPRFLENTEAF
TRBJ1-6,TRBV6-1,ASSVGQFSNSPLH
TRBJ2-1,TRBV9,ASSPISPGTSGRGPYNEQF
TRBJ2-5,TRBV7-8,ASSVTGTQY
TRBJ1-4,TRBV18,ASSPPGQGFEKLF
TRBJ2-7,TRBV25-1,ASSGFSGRVAGEQY
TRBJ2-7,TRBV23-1,ASSQTAPATGSYEQY
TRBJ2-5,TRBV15,ATRDSGTGKETQY
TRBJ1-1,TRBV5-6,ASSLPGSPEAF
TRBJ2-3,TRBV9,ASSVSGRWGQVDTQY
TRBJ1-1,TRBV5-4,ASSLFGRTEAF
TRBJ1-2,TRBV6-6,ASSYSGTASYGYT
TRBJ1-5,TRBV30,AWSVQNRGNQPQH
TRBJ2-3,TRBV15,ATSPGITQY
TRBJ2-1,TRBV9,ASSPWRESFNEQF
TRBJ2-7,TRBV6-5,ASTSIYEQY
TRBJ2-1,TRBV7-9,ASSVIGGGYNEQF
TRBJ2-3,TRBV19,ASSAGTEYPRGDTQY
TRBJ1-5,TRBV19,ASSISQGRQPQH
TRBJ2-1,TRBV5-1,ASSVRDFQQF
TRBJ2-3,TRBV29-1,SLRLAGRNTDTQY
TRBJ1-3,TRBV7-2,ASSFTGGENTIY
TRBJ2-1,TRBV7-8,ASEAGVFSYNEQF
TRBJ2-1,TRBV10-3,AISDGSHEQF
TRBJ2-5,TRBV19,ASSIRRGLVSPLETQY
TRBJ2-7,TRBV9,ASSVTDRGYEQY
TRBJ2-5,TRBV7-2,ASSPPPQGSGTQY
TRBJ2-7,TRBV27,ASSLSGGGTPYEQY
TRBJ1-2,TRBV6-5,ASKTPGLGYT
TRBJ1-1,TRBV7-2,ASSLWQPGTEAF
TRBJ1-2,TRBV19,ASNADRNYGYT